The present entry profiles one T cell receptor (beta chain) with its context. The sample belongs to a study of blood T cell repertoires in COVID-19. Germline lookup yields CDR1 MDHEN and CDR2 SYDVKM. The CDR3 sequence is 13 residues long. Trimming stripped 6 bases from V and 6 bases from J, with 14 bases between. Assay: immunoSEQ multiplex PCR; the TCRdb copy retains only in-frame clones and omits some. The sample holds approximately 270,000 clones, 80% to 85% seen once. This chain joins TRBV28 and TRBJ1-2; no definite D call. Sequences were obtained from peripheral blood. The origin of this receptor is a person between 70 and 80 years old with COVID-19, enrolled during active disease. This CDR3 is CASRGVVVHGYTF. Written as DNA, the CDR3 is TGTGCCAGCAGAGGAGTTGTAGTGCATGGCTACACCTTC.